What follows are 20 T cell receptor beta chains derived from one specimen sequenced in a study of cytomegalovirus exposure and HLA in healthy donors. This PCR relied on a set of 60 Vbeta primers and 13 Jbeta primers. Measured with immunoSEQ multiplex PCR; TCRdb has only the in-frame clones, and not every one. The repertoire holds more than 95,000 clones, with approximately 72% as singletons. Sequenced input: PBMCs. These receptors all stem from a woman in her fifties or sixties in good health and CMV-seropositive.

The chain combines TRBV5-1 with TRBJ1-6; maybe TRBD1 (6 bases). CDR3 length: 18 amino acids. V was trimmed by 3 bases and J by 0 bases, leaving 16 bases between them. Germline CDR1 SGHRS, CDR2 YFSETQ. This CDR3 reads CASSSTPGDGSYNSPLHF. The CDR3 DNA sequence: TGCGCCAGCAGCTCCACCCCAGGGGACGGCTCCTATAATTCACCCCTCCACTTT.

This chain joins TRBV5-1 and TRBJ2-2; D uncertain. V lost 4 bases to trimming and J lost 0 bases, with 13 bases between them. CDR1 is SGHRS and CDR2 is YFSETQ in the germline V gene. The CDR3 is 16 amino acids. The CDR3 here is CASSPDLHANTGELFF. The CDR3 bases are TGCGCCAGCAGCCCAGACTTGCACGCGAACACCGGGGAGCTGTTTTTT.

This clone was detected once. The chain is built from TRBV30 and TRBJ2-7; 8 bases match TRBD1. Germline values: CDR1 GTSNPN, CDR2 SVGIG (reference sequence). The CDR3 runs 13 residues. The J segment lost 3 bases and the V segment lost 4 bases, leaving 5 bases of the junction unmatched. The CDR3 reads CAWKQGAHYEQYF. CDR3 bases: TGTGCCTGGAAGCAGGGGGCCCACTACGAGCAGTACTTC.

In its sample, this clone was seen once. This rearrangement joins TRBV12-5 to TRBJ1-1, with D perhaps TRBD1 (6 bases). The V end was cut by 0 bases, the J end by 5 bases, with 13 bases between. CDR1 is LGHNT, CDR2 FRNRAP, per germline. The CDR3 totals 15 residues. CDR3 nucleotide sequence: TGTGCTAGTGGTTTGGTCCCTACAGGGTCTACTGAAGCTTTCTTT. It codes for CASGLVPTGSTEAFF.

The chain has TRBV19 and TRBJ1-6, with D maybe TRBD1 (5 bases). Per the germline V gene, CDR1 is LNHDA and CDR2 is SQIVND (reference sequence). The CDR3 runs to 13 residues. The V and J ends lost 5 bases and 8 bases respectively, with 10 bases between them. Here the CDR3 reads CASSLQGDSPLHF. DNA of the CDR3: TGTGCCAGTAGTCTGCAGGGTGATTCACCCCTCCACTTT.

This chain joins TRBV19 and TRBJ1-5, with D unresolved. Germline loops: CDR1 LNHDA, CDR2 SQIVND (reference sequence). V shed 3 bases and J shed 9 bases, with 15 bases lying between them. The CDR3 runs to 14 residues. The CDR3 is CASSIREGEVPQHF. The CDR3 nucleotides read TGTGCCAGTAGTATTAGGGAGGGAGAAGTGCCCCAGCATTTT.

The V call is TRBV21-1, the J call TRBJ1-2; the table's D call, TRBD1, has no DNA check behind it. TRBV21-1 is classified as a pseudogene. CDR3 length: 15 residues. In DNA form, the CDR3 reads TGTGCCAGCAGCAAGGGAGGACAGGGGTTTTATGGCTACACCTTC. Residues: CASSKGGQGFYGYTF.

V is TRBV28 and J is TRBJ2-1, with TRBD2 matching 13 bases. CDR3 size: 17 residues. V lost 5 bases to trimming and J lost 7 bases; unmatched junction nucleotides: 11. Germline-derived CDR1 and CDR2 are MDHEN and SYDVKM. The CDR3 is CASSPTGLAGVRNEQFF. The CDR3 nucleotides read TGTGCCAGCAGTCCCACCGGACTAGCGGGAGTAAGAAATGAGCAGTTCTTC.

The rearrangement joins TRBV29-1 to TRBJ2-5; 8 bases are a match to TRBD1. The CDR3 runs to 13 residues. CDR1 is SQVTM, CDR2 ANQGSEA, per germline. V trimming: 6 bases; J trimming: 1 base; junction bases outside the gene matches: 4. CDR3 in amino acids: CSVNRGSQETQYF. As DNA, the CDR3 is TGCAGCGTCAACAGGGGGTCCCAAGAGACCCAGTACTTC.

V usage is TRBV6-5 and J usage is TRBJ1-1; TRBD1 might be the D (5 bases). This CDR3 region has 14 residues. Per the germline V gene, CDR1 is MNHEY and CDR2 is SVGAGI. V lost 6 bases and J lost 0, with 11 bases in between. The CDR3 is CASRPGIMNTEAFF. The CDR3 DNA reads as TGTGCCAGCAGACCAGGGATAATGAACACTGAAGCTTTCTTT.

This clone was counted once. V and J are TRBV18 and TRBJ1-5; D not certain. This CDR3 region has 14 residues. V gave up 3 bases and J gave up 4 bases, with 10 bases separating them. Per the germline V gene, CDR1 is KGHSH and CDR2 is LQKENI. The CDR3 sequence is CASSPEPLNQPQHF. For the CDR3, the DNA is TGTGCCAGCTCACCGGAGCCTCTAAATCAGCCCCAGCATTTT.

V gene TRBV4-3 combines with J gene TRBJ2-1; a weak D match, TRBD1 (5 bases). Germline CDR1 reads LGHNA; CDR2 reads YSLEER. CDR3 size: 15 residues. V was pared by 3 bases and J by 5 bases, with 14 bases between. CDR3 sequence reads: CASSQDTVGDNEQFF. The DNA for the CDR3 is TGCGCCAGCAGCCAGGACACCGTTGGAGACAATGAGCAGTTCTTC.

The CDR3: CASRLTANTEAFF. The CDR3 DNA reads TGTGCCAGCAGACTCACTGCGAACACTGAAGCTTTCTTT. This chain links TRBV7-2 with TRBJ1-1; no definite D call. The germline V and J ends were trimmed by 6 bases and 1 base, with 9 bases remaining between them. This CDR3 is built from 13 residues. From germline, CDR1 is SGHTA and CDR2 FQGNSA.

This chain links TRBV7-2 with TRBJ2-1; tentative D call: TRBD2 (6 bases). Germline V gene lookup returns CDR1 SGHTA and CDR2 FQGNSA. The CDR3 contains 13 residues. The ends were cut back, 5 bases at V and 3 bases at J, with 8 bases in the middle. As DNA, the CDR3 is TGTGCCAGCAGCCGGGGACTCTACAATGAGCAGTTCTTC. It is translated as CASSRGLYNEQFF.

This chain joins TRBV5-1 and TRBJ2-3; TRBD1 matches 9 bases. The CDR3 is 15 residues long. Germline assignment: CDR1 SGHRS and CDR2 YFSETQ. With 2 bases clipped from V and 2 bases from J, the junction kept 3 bases outside the gene matches. CDR3 sequence (DNA): TGCGCCAGCAGCTTACAGGGGGCGTCCACAGATACGCAGTATTTT. This sequence encodes CASSLQGASTDTQYF.

The V gene is TRBV7-9, the J gene TRBJ2-2, with 7 bases identical to TRBD2. V was pared by 5 bases and J by 4 bases, with 4 bases of the junction left unmatched. In germline, CDR1 is SEHNR, CDR2 FQNEAQ (reference sequence). The CDR3 length is 14 residues. The CDR3: CASSPTSVTGELFF. The CDR3 DNA reads as TGTGCCAGCAGCCCCACTAGCGTCACCGGGGAGCTGTTTTTT. The variable domain in full, with the rest retrieved from reference TRBV7-9 and TRBJ2-2, is DTGVSQNPRHKITKRGQNVTFRCDPISEHNRLYWYRQTLGQGPEFLTYFQNEAQLEKSRLLSDRFSAERPKGSFSTLEIQRTEQGDSAMYLCASSPTSVTGELFFGEGSRLTVL.

The chain employs TRBV5-1 and TRBJ1-3, with TRBD1 matching over 7 bases. The junction had 12 bases not matched to a gene; V was cut back by 3 bases and J by 0 bases. The CDR3 consists of 18 residues. Germline V gene sequence: CDR1 SGHRS, CDR2 YFSETQ. CDR3 amino acids: CASSWTGTDISSGNTIYF. The CDR3 bases are TGCGCCAGCAGCTGGACCGGGACAGATATATCCTCTGGAAACACCATATATTTT.

Comment on this clone: Mismatch with germline at one junction end may stem from a read error. The chain recombines TRBV6-1 with TRBJ1-1, with D perhaps matching TRBD1 (6 bases). In germline, CDR1 is MNHNS, CDR2 SASEGT. The length of the CDR3 is 14 residues. The CDR3 region has the DNA TGTGCCAGCAGGGAAGGACAGCGTGCGATAGGAGCTTTCTTT. Protein product: CASREGQRAIGAFF.

V is TRBV4-1 and J is TRBJ2-2, with TRBD2 identical over 12 bases. The germline V gene encodes CDR1 MGHRA and CDR2 YSYEKL. CDR3 length equals 17 residues. Germline trimming cut 3 bases from V and 6 bases from J; bases unmatched to any gene: 8. Written as DNA, the CDR3 is TGCGCCAGCAGCCAGGGACTGGGACTAGCGGGTGCCGGGGAGCTGTTTTTT. Its protein is CASSQGLGLAGAGELFF.

The CDR3 loop reads CASSPGTGLGGANVLTF. The CDR3 DNA follows: TGTGCCAGCTCCCCCGGGACAGGTTTGGGTGGGGCCAACGTCCTGACTTTC. The chain recombines TRBV18 with TRBJ2-6; TRBD1 matches at 8 bases. Germline-derived CDR1 and CDR2 are KGHSH and LQKENI. The CDR3 is 17 residues long. With 6 bases clipped from V and 3 bases from J, the junction kept 10 bases outside the gene matches.